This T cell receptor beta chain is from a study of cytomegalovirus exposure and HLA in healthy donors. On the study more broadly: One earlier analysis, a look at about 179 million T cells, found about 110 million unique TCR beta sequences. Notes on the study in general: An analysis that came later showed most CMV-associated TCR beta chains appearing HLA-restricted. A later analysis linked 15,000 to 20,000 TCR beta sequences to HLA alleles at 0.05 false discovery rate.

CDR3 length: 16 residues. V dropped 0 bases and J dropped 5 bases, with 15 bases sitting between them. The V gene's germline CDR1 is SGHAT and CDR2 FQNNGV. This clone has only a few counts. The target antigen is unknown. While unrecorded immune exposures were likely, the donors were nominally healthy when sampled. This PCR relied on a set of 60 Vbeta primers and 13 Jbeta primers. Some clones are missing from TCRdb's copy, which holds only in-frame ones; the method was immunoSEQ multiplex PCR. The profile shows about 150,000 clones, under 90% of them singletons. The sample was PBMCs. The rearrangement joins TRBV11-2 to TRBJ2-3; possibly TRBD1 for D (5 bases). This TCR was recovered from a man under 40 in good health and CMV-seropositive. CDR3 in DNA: TGTGCCAGCAGCTTAGATAGGGGCGCCCCGGGAGATACGCAGTATTTT. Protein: CASSLDRGAPGDTQYF.